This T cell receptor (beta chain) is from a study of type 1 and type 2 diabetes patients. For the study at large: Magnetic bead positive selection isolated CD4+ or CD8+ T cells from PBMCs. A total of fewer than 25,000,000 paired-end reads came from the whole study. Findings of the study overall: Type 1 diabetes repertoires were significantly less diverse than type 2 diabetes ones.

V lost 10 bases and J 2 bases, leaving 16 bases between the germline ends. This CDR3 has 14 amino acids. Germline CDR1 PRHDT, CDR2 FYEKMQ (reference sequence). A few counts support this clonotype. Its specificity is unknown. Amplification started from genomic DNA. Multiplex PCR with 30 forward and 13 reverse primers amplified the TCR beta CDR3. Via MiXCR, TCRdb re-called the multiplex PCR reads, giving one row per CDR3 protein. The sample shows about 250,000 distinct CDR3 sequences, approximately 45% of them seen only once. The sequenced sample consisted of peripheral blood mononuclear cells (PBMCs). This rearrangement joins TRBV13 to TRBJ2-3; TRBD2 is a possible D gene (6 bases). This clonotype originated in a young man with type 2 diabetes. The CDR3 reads CAISEPGVTDTQYF. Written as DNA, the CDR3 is TGTGCCATCAGTGAGCCGGGAGTCACAGATACGCAGTATTTT. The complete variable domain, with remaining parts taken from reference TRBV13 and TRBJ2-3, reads AAGVIQSPRHLIKEKRETATLKCYPIPRHDTVYWYQQGPGQDPQFLISFYEKMQSDKGSIPDRFSAQQFSDYHSELNMSSLELGDSALYFCAISEPGVTDTQYFGPGTRLTVL.